This TCR beta chain was sequenced in a study of T-cell reconstitution after alpha-beta-depleted transplantation in children (dated by TCRdb to 2015 to 2016). For context, the study as a whole: Using TCR repertoire profiling, the study followed T-cell immune reconstitution in a quantitative way in children after TCRalphabeta/CD19-depleted allogeneic hematopoietic cell transplantation.

V lost 5 bases and J lost 5 bases, and the count of bases not matched to a germline gene is 12. The CDR3 has 16 amino acids, counting the end cysteine and phenylalanine. Only CDR3 DNA is held: 48 bases, read in frame from base 1. Based on the germline V gene, the CDR1 and CDR2 sequences are SGHNT and YENEEA. This clonotype was counted only a few times. Its antigen remains unidentified. No qualities accompany the bases; no much larger clone lies one base away. Library creation used PCR. Sequencing instrument: Illumina HiSeq 2500. TCR libraries were prepared with molecular barcoding, using unique molecular identifiers to normalize TCRbeta repertoire quantification. TCRdb trimmed public reads at Q25 via fastp, called clones via MiXCR and kept in-frame beta chains. Each CDR3 protein appears once, grouped with its most common genes and DNA. The table for this sample lists approximately 420,000 distinct CDR3 sequences; approximately 10% of them were counted only once. Of the sample, roughly 5% is held by the ten largest clones.

The TCR comes from a human donor who donated a stem cell graft to a child with acute myeloid leukemia. Recombination joined TRBV11-3 with TRBJ2-1, with 7 bases aligning to TRBD2. Sequences were derived from PBMCs from the stem cell graft donor, sampled from the stem cell graft. The CDR3 protein sequence reads: CASSPRTRHKHNEQFF. Read as DNA, the sequence is TGTGCCAGCAGCCCGCGGACTAGACATAAACACAATGAGCAGTTCTTC.